Below, 3 T cell receptor beta chains from the same sample are listed, as sequenced in a study of T cell clonotyping in hematopoietic cell transplantation. Profiling relied on immunoSEQ multiplex PCR, and the TCRdb table lists in-frame clones only, not all of them. The repertoire holds several thousand clones, with around 70% as singletons. The specimen was peripheral blood mononuclear cells, collected 30 days after allogeneic stem cell transplant. These TCRs come from a male patient aged 40-50 years who had an allogeneic stem cell transplant from an unrelated donor, so the T cells may come from the graft donor. Some clones in this sample may be carry-over from other donors' samples.

This clone was observed a handful of times. This chain uses TRBV7-2 with TRBJ1-5, with TRBD1 matching 10 bases. The CDR3 has 16 amino acids. CDR1 SGHTA and CDR2 FQGNSA come from the germline V gene. Unmatched junction bases numbered 11, after V lost 6 bases and J lost 6 bases. The CDR3 spells CASRNLGDRGRQPQHF. The CDR3 DNA follows: TGTGCCAGCAGGAATTTGGGGGACAGGGGACGTCAGCCCCAGCATTTT.

This clone was found a few times. V and J are TRBV6-4 and TRBJ1-1; no definite D call. Trimming cost V 8 bases and J 8 bases, with 12 bases left between them. The CDR3 has 11 residues. Per the germline V gene, CDR1 is MRHNA and CDR2 is SNTAGT. The chain's CDR3 is CASSKGREAFF. In DNA form, the CDR3 reads TGTGCCAGCTCTAAAGGCAGAGAAGCTTTCTTT.

This clone was seen only a few times. The genes are TRBV4-2 and TRBJ2-6, with 7 positions matching TRBD2. The trim removed 1 base at V and 8 bases at J, leaving 2 bases unmatched. Germline CDR1 LGHNA, CDR2 YNFKEQ. The CDR3 sequence is 14 residues long. The CDR3 DNA reads as TGTGCCAGCAGCCAAGTGGGAGGGACCAACGTCCTGACTTTC. Residues: CASSQVGGTNVLTF.